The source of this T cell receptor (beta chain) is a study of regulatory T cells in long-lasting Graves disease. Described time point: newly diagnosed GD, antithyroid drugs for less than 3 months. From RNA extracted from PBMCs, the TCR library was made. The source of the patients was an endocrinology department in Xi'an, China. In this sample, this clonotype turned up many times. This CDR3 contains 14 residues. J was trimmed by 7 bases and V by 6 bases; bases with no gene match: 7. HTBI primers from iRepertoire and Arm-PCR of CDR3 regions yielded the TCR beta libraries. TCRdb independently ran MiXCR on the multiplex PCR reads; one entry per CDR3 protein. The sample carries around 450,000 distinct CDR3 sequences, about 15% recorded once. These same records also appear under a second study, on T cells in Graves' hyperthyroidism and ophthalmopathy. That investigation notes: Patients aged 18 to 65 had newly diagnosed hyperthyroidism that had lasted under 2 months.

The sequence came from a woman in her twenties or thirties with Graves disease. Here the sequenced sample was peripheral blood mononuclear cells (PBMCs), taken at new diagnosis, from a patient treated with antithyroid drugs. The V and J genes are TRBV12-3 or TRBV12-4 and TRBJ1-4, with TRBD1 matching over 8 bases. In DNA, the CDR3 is TGTGCCAGCAGGCCCGGACAGGGCGGTGAAAAACTGTTTTTT. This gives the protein CASRPGQGGEKLFF.